This T cell receptor beta chain came from a study of cytomegalovirus exposure and HLA in healthy donors (TCRdb year 2017). Turning to the overall study: An earlier analysis of several hundred of the donors reported approximately 300 Gb of sequence data and 117 million unique TCR beta sequences obtained from around 180 million T cells. The aim of the study was to test whether cataloging public T cell receptors could identify signatures of past pathogen exposure. An early release covering roughly 640 HLA-typed donors comprised about 320 gigabases of sequencing data and tens of millions of unique TCR sequences. Rather than drawing on any new phenotypic data, the later analysis identified candidate immune exposures from TCR beta sequences and the way those sequences occurred across donors. Among the roughly 390 genotyped donors, around 81% belonged to the genetic ancestry cluster associated with self-reported Caucasian donors. The number of donors typed differed by locus, with 629-630 for A, B, C, DRB1 and DQB1, around 560 for DQA1, approximately 580 for DPA1, and roughly 450 for DPB1. Roughly 5 DR-DQ haplotypes were handled as single units for association and clustering because linkage in the cohort was strong. A later genetic analysis used genome-wide SNP genotypes for about 55% of the 666 donors, treating that subset as a discovery cohort. An earlier analysis of more than 450 of the donors used high-throughput TCR beta sequencing to judge whether each TCR beta V gene segment behaved as functional or pseudogenic. Class I and class II HLA loci were covered by the typing at four-digit resolution. Donor age, sex, ethnicity and CMV serostatus were compiled alongside the repertoire data. In a later analysis, previously published TCR beta repertoires from 670 or so donors were re-analyzed and high-resolution HLA genotyping was added so that TCR occurrence patterns could be studied. Using immunosequencing, the study profiled T cell repertoires from 666 subjects and related those repertoires to cytomegalovirus serostatus. In addition to the first cohort of approximately 670 subjects, a separate validation cohort of approximately 130 different subjects was used. All discovery cohort repertoires had been generated on a single sequencing platform. Among around 400 genotyped donors of the cohort, an average of about 220,000 unique TCR beta nucleotide sequences was sequenced per donor, of which about 19% were non-productive. To predict cytomegalovirus infection status, the study brought together high-throughput TCR immunosequencing, statistical association of individual TCRs with disease status, and machine learning.

The cohort comprised under 700 healthy bone marrow donors. At the time of sampling, every cohort member was nominally healthy, though immune exposures that went unrecorded were likely present. The donor tested CMV seronegative and was one of the 352 seronegative cohort members. A peripheral blood sample was provided by each donor, and peripheral blood mononuclear cells were used for TCR beta sequencing. Genomic DNA extraction from the blood cell samples was performed with the Qiagen DNeasy Blood Extraction Kit. Receptors were amplified or captured by the immunoSEQ multiplex PCR assay. The multiplex PCR relied on a mix of 60 forward primers for TCR Vbeta segments and 13 reverse primers for TCR Jbeta segments. Amplification of the CDR3 region of rearranged TCR beta genes was performed with a multiplex PCR assay on genomic DNA. Amplified TCR beta libraries were sequenced as 87-base-pair reads on the Illumina HiSeq System. The source study handled its data this way. A later analysis counted some 74 million unique TCR beta chains across the 600 to 850 repertoires, and roughly 11 million of these chains were shared by at least two donors. Raw reads were error-corrected and collapsed into unique sequences with a nearest-neighbor algorithm that merged closely related sequences to remove PCR and sequencing errors. CDR3 sequences were aligned to IMGT reference sequences to assign V, D and J gene segments. For a sequence to be retained, at least a six-nucleotide match to both a V gene segment and a J gene segment was required. Rearrangements were classified as productive when the CDR3 lacked stop codons and remained in frame with V and J, and all other rearrangements were classified as non-productive. Following IMGT convention, CDR3 was defined as the stretch from the second conserved V-encoded cysteine up to the conserved J-encoded phenylalanine. The earlier analysis of some 540 of the donors excluded any sequence lacking an unambiguous match to a single V gene segment. In an earlier analysis of approximately 550 of the donors, V segments were called functional above 56.7% productive rearrangements and were called segregating when the between-donor standard deviation exceeded 5%. To diagnose cytomegalovirus status from the catalog of TCR beta chain sequences, a statistical classification framework was built. In a later analysis, TCR nucleotide sequences were compared against IMGT/GENE-DB human TR gene sequences so that V and J genes could be assigned. A later analysis assigned CDR3 sequences and most-parsimonious VDJ recombination scenarios with the TCRdist pipeline. In a later analysis, each TCR beta chain was defined by its CDR3 amino acid sequence together with its V-gene family, and reads without a unique V-gene family were excluded. In a later analysis, approximately 640 highly shared, low-generation-probability nucleotide sequences were removed to address suspected cross-contamination and a sequencing artifact. For each public chain, a later analysis derived a clonal expansion index from normalized ranks of inferred template counts within each repertoire. In a later analysis, generation probabilities were computed using a VDJ recombination model fitted to out-of-frame rearrangements, and the results were checked against IGoR. A later analysis scored TCR-TCR, TCR-HLA and TCR-CMV co-occurrence with hypergeometric tests, applying a repertoire-size bias correction to TCR pairs. In a later analysis, false discovery rates were estimated by permuting HLA or CMV assignments 20 times. In a later analysis, co-occurring TCRs were grouped using DBSCAN, and TCRdist sequence similarity was added for clustering within HLA-allele-positive subsets. Repertoires with fewer than 30,000 or more than 120,000 public chains were left out of co-occurrence clustering, as were about five repertoires with anomalous nucleotide sharing. TCRdb retrieved this table from immuneACCESS and kept in-frame rearrangements only. Not all clones are present; in checked studies, unresolved V genes account for under half, and no reason is known for the remainder. V and J calls and clone size are those listed in that table; D and trimming were worked out from the DNA. The sample table holds roughly 130,000 clones, of which less than 85% were seen once. The ten most abundant clones make up more than 3% of the sample.

Concerning this clone: The target of this receptor is not known. No base-level quality is on record; no much larger clone is a single base apart.

The paper's findings and limits, for the study overall: A later analysis reported that several top co-occurrence clusters appeared linked to parvovirus B19, influenza, CMV and Epstein-Barr virus. At a false discovery rate of 0.05, a later analysis linked around 17,000 TCR beta sequences to specific HLA alleles. An earlier analysis of approximately 540 of the donors showed that most TCR beta V segments appeared in productive rearrangements either about 90% or about 30% of the time, which broadly matched IMGT annotations. When HLA alleles, especially DR and DQ, strongly co-occurred, attributing TCR associations to individual alleles was difficult. CMV serostatus was the only immune exposure information available for the cohort. In a later analysis, most CMV-associated TCR beta chains were found to appear HLA-restricted, with HLA associations seemingly driven largely by CMV exposure. A further reported finding was that TCR beta sequences accurately predicted the HLA-A and HLA-B alleles for most subjects in the first cohort. Presence/absence analyses assumed roughly uniform sequencing depth across donors, an assumption that may not hold. In this cohort, only TCR beta chains were sequenced, and detectable features were limited by the absence of alpha or paired-chain data. Some IMGT-functional V segments, including TRBV6-2 and TRBV6-3, could not be distinguished by the 87-base-pair reads and were therefore excluded. According to a later analysis, TCR association rates differed among HLA loci, with DRB1 alleles showing the most associated TCRs and HLA-C alleles showing the fewest. A group of highly shared sequence variants was considered likely to be a technical artifact of the sequencing pipeline. In a later genetic analysis, fewer N-insertions in productive TCRs were reported among donors in an Asian-associated ancestry cluster than the approximately 670-donor mean. Linkage disequilibrium might explain the correlated functional status among segregating V segments, but an unknown experimental factor could not be excluded. Because counts were too low, around 17 rarely observed V segments, including chromosome 9 orphons, were left out of the earlier analysis of several hundred of the donors. The study gave a list of about 160 TCR beta chains associated with cytomegalovirus. Most TCR sequences were seen in very few donors, while some public TCRs were found in many individuals. It was suggested by the authors that the approach could potentially be generalized to other disease states and immunological phenotypes. A few of the identified cytomegalovirus-associated TCR beta chains were confirmed in vitro to be specific for cytomegalovirus antigens. The classifier was reported to diagnose cytomegalovirus status with high specificity and sensitivity in both the original cohort and the validation cohort. In a later analysis, HLA-associated TCR beta chains showed more clonal expansion and lower generation probabilities than non-associated chains that were equally common. Because some donors lacked HLA typing at each locus, the association tests relied only on the typed subset. An association between a missense DCLRE1C variant and V-gene and J-gene trimming of TCR beta chains was found in a later genetic analysis and replicated in an independent cohort.

The CDR3 contains 12 residues, cysteine and phenylalanine counted. Just the 36-base CDR3 DNA is kept, in frame starting at base 1. The trim is 4 bases for V and 7 bases for J, with a gap of 10 bases between the germline ends. The germline V gene supplies CDR1 SGHTA and CDR2 FQGNSA. The sequenced sample was PBMCs. The clonotype originates from a male donor in good health and CMV-seronegative. The chain was built from TRBV7-2 and TRBJ1-1; D gene: possibly TRBD1, on 5 matching bases. The DNA is TGTGCCAGCAGCTCCAGGGCCTTTGAAGCTTTCTTT. Translation gives CASSSRAFEAFF.